This TCR beta chain is from a study of cytomegalovirus exposure and HLA in healthy donors. A remark on this clone: Other DNA sequences in this specimen translate into the identical CDR3.

The PCR ran on 60 Vbeta and 13 Jbeta primers. The protocol was immunoSEQ multiplex PCR, while the TCRdb copy is restricted to in-frame clones and leaves out a portion. The sample includes about 120,000 clones, roughly three quarters of them seen just once. The clonotype originates from a man aged 25-45 years in good health and CMV-seropositive. What was sequenced was PBMCs.

The CDR3 DNA follows: TGTGCCAGCAGTAGCGCAGATACGCAGTATTTT. Translation: CASSSADTQYF. The chain employs TRBV2 and TRBJ2-3, with D unclear. CDR3 length equals 11 residues. Germline CDR1 SNHLY, CDR2 FYNNEI. Between the trimmed V and J ends, which lost 5 bases and 4 bases, there was a span of 4 bases. Based on the CDR3 plus reference TRBV2 and TRBJ2-3, the full variable domain is EPEVTQTPSHQVTQMGQEVILRCVPISNHLYFYWYRQILGQKVEFLVSFYNNEISEKSEIFDDQFSVERPDGSNFTLKIRSTKLEDSAMYFCASSSADTQYFGPGTRLTVL.